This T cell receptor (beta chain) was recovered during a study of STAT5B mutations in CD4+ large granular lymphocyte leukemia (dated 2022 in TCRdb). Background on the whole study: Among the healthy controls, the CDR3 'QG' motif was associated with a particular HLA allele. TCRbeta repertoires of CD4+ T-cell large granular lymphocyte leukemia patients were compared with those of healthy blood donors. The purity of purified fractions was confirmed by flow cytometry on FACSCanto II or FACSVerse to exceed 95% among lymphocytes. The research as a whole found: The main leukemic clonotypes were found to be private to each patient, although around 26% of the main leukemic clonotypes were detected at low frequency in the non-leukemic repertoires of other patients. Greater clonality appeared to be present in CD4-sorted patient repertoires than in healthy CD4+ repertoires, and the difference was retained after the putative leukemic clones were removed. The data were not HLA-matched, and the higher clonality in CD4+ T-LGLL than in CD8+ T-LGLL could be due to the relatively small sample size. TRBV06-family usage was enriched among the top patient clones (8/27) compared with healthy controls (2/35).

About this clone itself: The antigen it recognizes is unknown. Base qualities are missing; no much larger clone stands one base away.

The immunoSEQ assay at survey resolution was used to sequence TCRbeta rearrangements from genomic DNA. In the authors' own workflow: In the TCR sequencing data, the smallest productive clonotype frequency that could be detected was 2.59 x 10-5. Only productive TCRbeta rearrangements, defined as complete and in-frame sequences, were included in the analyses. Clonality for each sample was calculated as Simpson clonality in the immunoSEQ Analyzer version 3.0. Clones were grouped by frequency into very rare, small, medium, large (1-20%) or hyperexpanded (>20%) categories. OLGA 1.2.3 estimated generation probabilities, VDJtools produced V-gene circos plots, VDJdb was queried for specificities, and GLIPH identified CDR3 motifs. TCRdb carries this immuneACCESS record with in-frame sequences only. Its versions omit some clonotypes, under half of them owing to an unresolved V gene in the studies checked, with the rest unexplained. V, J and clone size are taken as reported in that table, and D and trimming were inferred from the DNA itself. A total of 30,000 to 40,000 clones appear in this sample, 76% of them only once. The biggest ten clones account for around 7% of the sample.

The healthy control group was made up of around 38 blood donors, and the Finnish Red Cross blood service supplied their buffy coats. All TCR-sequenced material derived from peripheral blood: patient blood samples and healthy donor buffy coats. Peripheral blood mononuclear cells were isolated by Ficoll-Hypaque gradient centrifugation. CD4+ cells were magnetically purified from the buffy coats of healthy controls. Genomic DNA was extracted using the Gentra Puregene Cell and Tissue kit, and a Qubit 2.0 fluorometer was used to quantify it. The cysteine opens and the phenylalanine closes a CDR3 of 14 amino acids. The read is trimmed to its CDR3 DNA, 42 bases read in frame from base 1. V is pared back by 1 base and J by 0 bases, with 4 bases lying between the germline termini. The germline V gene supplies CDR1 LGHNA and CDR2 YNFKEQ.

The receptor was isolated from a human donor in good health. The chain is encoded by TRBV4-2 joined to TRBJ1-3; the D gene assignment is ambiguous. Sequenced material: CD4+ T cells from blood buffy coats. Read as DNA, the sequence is TGTGCCAGCAGCCAAGTTCCCTCTGGAAACACCATATATTTT. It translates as CASSQVPSGNTIYF.